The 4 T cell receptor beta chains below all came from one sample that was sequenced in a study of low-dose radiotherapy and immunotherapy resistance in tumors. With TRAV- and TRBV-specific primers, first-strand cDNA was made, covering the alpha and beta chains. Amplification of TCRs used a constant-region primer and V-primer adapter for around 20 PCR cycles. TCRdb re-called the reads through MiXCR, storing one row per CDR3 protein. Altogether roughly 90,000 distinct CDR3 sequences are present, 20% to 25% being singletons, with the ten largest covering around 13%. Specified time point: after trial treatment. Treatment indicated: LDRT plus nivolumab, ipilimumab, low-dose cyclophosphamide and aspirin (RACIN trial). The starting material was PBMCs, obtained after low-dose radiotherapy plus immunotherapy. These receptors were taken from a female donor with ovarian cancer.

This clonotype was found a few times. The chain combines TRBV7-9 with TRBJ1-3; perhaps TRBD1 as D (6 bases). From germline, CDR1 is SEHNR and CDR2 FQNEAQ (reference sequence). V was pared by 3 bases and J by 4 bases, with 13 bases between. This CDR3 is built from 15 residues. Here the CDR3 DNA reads TGTGCCAGCAGCTTCACCCGGGACATAGGAAACACCATATATTTT. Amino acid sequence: CASSFTRDIGNTIYF.

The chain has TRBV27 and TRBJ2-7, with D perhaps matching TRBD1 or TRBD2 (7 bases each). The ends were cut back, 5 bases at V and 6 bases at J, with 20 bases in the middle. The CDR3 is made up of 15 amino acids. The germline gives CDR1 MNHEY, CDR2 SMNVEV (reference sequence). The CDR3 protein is CASSESRGGLTEQYF. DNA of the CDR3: TGTGCCAGCAGTGAGTCCAGGGGGGGGCTGACCGAGCAGTACTTC.

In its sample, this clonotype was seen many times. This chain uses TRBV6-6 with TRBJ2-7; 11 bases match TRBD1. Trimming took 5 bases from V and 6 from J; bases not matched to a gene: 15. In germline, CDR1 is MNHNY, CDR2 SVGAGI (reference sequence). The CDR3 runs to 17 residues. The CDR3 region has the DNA TGTGCCAGCAGTACCCAGAGGGGGACAGGGGGAGGAGGCGAGCAGTACTTC. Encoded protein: CASSTQRGTGGGGEQYF.

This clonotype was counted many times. The CDR3 DNA sequence: TGTGCCAGCAGCTTAGAGGTAGTAGGGTTCGGCTACACCTTC. This sequence encodes CASSLEVVGFGYTF. V and J are TRBV7-2 and TRBJ1-2, with no clear D. CDR1 SGHTA and CDR2 FQGNSA come from the germline V gene. The V end was cut by 1 base, the J end by 8 bases, with 14 bases between. The CDR3 covers 14 residues.